Presented here are 18 T cell receptor beta chains from one specimen sequenced in a study of cytomegalovirus exposure and HLA in healthy donors. The PCR ran on 60 Vbeta and 13 Jbeta primers. Measured with immunoSEQ multiplex PCR; TCRdb has only the in-frame clones, and not every one. The table records 150,000 to 200,000 clones, approximately 82% of them present only once. The sequencing input was PBMCs. These receptors all stem from a male donor in good health and CMV-seronegative.

This clone was seen a single time. This chain connects TRBV7-3 to TRBJ2-6; no definite D call. Trimming removed 4 bases from V and 0 bases from J, with 4 bases in between. The CDR3 contains 14 residues. The germline V gene encodes CDR1 SGHTA and CDR2 FQGTGA. As DNA, the CDR3 is TGTGCCAGCAGCTCAAACTCTGGGGCCAACGTCCTGACTTTC. It translates to CASSSNSGANVLTF.

The chain combines TRBV18 with TRBJ2-7, with 8 bases identical to TRBD1. The CDR3 is made up of 14 amino acids. Looked up from germline, CDR1 is KGHSH and CDR2 is LQKENI. With V trimmed by 5 bases and J by 6 bases, 9 bases remained unmatched. The CDR3 DNA is TGTGCCAGCTCATACACCGGGACAGGTTTCGAGCAGTACTTC. Protein: CASSYTGTGFEQYF.

This sequence joins TRBV18 and TRBJ1-5; D not resolved. This CDR3 contains 14 residues. V was pared by 0 bases and J by 0 bases, with 3 bases between. Looked up from germline, CDR1 is KGHSH and CDR2 is LQKENI. The CDR3 reads CASSPPYSNQPQHF. DNA for the CDR3: TGTGCCAGCTCACCACCGTATAGCAATCAGCCCCAGCATTTT. The entire variable domain, with the rest obtained from reference TRBV18 and TRBJ1-5, is as follows: NAGVMQNPRHLVRRRGQEARLRCSPMKGHSHVYWYRQLPEEGLKFMVYLQKENIIDESGMPKERFSAEFPKEGPSILRIQQVVRGDSAAYFCASSPPYSNQPQHFGDGTRLSIL.

CDR3 sequence: CASSIQGGAGNQPQHF. As DNA, the CDR3 is TGTGCCAGTAGTATCCAAGGGGGCGCGGGCAATCAGCCCCAGCATTTT. V gene TRBV19 combines with J gene TRBJ1-5; 7 bases align to TRBD1. CDR1 LNHDA and CDR2 SQIVND come from the germline V gene (reference sequence). Trimming removed 3 bases from V and 2 bases from J; junction bases left unmatched: 7. The CDR3 covers 16 residues.

Concerning this clone: Other DNA sequences in this sample translate to the same CDR3. The chain has TRBV5-1 and TRBJ2-5; 7 bases are shared with TRBD1. Germline values: CDR1 SGHRS, CDR2 YFSETQ. The CDR3 totals 14 residues. V lost 4 bases to trimming and J lost 1 base; unmatched junction nucleotides: 4. CDR3 nucleotides: TGCGCCAGCAGCCCCGGACAGGTCCAAGAGACCCAGTACTTC. It translates to CASSPGQVQETQYF.

The genes are TRBV2 and TRBJ2-3; TRBD1 is a possible D gene (5 bases). The V gene lost 6 bases and the J gene lost 1 base, with 11 bases spanning the gap. CDR1 is SNHLY, CDR2 FYNNEI, per germline. This CDR3 has 14 residues. CDR3 nucleotide sequence: TGTGCCAGCAGGATCAGGGAAGGCACAGATACGCAGTATTTT. It yields the protein CASRIREGTDTQYF.

This clone was detected only a few times. The rearrangement links TRBV5-5 to TRBJ2-7; perhaps TRBD1 as D (6 bases). Germline-derived CDR1 and CDR2 are SGHKS and YYEKEE (reference sequence). The CDR3 is 12 amino acids. The ends were cut back, 7 bases at V and 5 bases at J, with 13 bases in the middle. CDR3 sequence reads: CASGQTGNEQYF. The CDR3 bases are TGTGCCAGCGGTCAAACAGGGAACGAGCAGTACTTC.

The V gene is TRBV15, the J gene TRBJ2-5, with TRBD1 matching 9 bases. The CDR3 loop spans 15 amino acids. Germline-derived CDR1 and CDR2 are LNHNV and YYDKDF (reference sequence). With 3 bases clipped from V and 5 bases from J, the junction kept 7 bases outside the gene matches. The CDR3, as DNA: TGTGCCACCAGCAGGGCCACAGGGGGCTATGAGACCCAGTACTTC. This gives the protein CATSRATGGYETQYF.

This sequence joins TRBV5-5 and TRBJ2-7; 7 bases match TRBD1. The germline gives CDR1 SGHKS, CDR2 YYEKEE (reference sequence). Trimming at V came to 4 bases and at J to 3 bases, leaving 13 bases not matched to a gene. CDR3 length equals 16 residues. The CDR3 sequence: CASSRRWDRRFYEQYF. The DNA for the CDR3 is TGTGCCAGCAGCCGCCGATGGGACAGACGCTTCTACGAGCAGTACTTC.

The V gene is TRBV19, the J gene TRBJ1-1, with D hard to call. CDR1 is LNHDA, CDR2 SQIVND, per germline (reference sequence). The V gene lost 5 bases and the J gene lost 5 bases, with 15 bases spanning the gap. The CDR3 sequence is 14 residues long. CDR3 sequence: CASSPTEAGTEAFF. The DNA of the CDR3 is TGTGCCAGTAGTCCCACCGAGGCGGGGACTGAAGCTTTCTTT.

V usage is TRBV13 and J usage is TRBJ2-7, with a possible D match to TRBD2 (6 bases). Germline CDR1 and CDR2: PRHDT and FYEKMQ (reference sequence). The CDR3 spans 13 residues. V shed 3 bases and J shed 5 bases, with 11 bases lying between them. The CDR3 DNA is TGTGCCAGCAGCTTCGGGACTTCCCACGAGCAGTACTTC. It is translated as CASSFGTSHEQYF.

In nucleotides, the CDR3 is TGTGCCAGCAGCAAAGCGGGGGGACTGCAAGAGACCCAGTACTTC. Amino acid sequence: CASSKAGGLQETQYF. The chain recombines TRBV7-3 with TRBJ2-5; 9 bases are a match to TRBD2. Looked up from germline, CDR1 is SGHTA and CDR2 is FQGTGA. V lost 5 bases and J lost 2; bases outside the gene matches: 6. The CDR3 contains 15 residues.

This rearrangement joins TRBV6-5 to TRBJ2-2, with 7 nucleotides matching TRBD1. This CDR3 is 15 amino acids long. V shed 4 bases, J shed 1 base, and the junction held 3 bases outside the gene matches. Germline CDR1 and CDR2: MNHEY and SVGAGI. CDR3 bases: TGTGCCAGCAGTTCCGGGACAGTGAACACCGGGGAGCTGTTTTTT. It is translated as CASSSGTVNTGELFF.

This rearrangement joins TRBV7-9 to TRBJ1-3, with D possibly TRBD1 on 5 matching bases. The germline V gene encodes CDR1 SEHNR and CDR2 FQNEAQ (reference sequence). Trimming cost V 11 bases and J 3 bases, with 23 bases left between them. The CDR3 spans 16 residues. This CDR3 reads CAAGGGVASGGNTIYF. The CDR3 DNA reads as TGTGCCGCGGGGGGGGGTGTGGCGTCCGGTGGAAACACCATATATTTT.

As regards this clone: Other DNA sequences in this sample translate to the same CDR3. The chain joins TRBV5-1 to TRBJ2-6; a possible D gene is TRBD1 (6 bases). The CDR3 loop spans 15 amino acids. V was pared by 3 bases and J by 2 bases, with 9 bases between. From germline, CDR1 is SGHRS and CDR2 YFSETQ. The CDR3 region is CASSYRTAGANVLTF. The CDR3, as DNA: TGCGCCAGCAGCTACCGGACAGCTGGGGCCAACGTCCTGACTTTC.

J is TRBJ2-3 and V is TRBV30; unclear D gene. Trimming removed 3 bases at V and 2 bases at J, with 9 bases between. CDR1 is GTSNPN, CDR2 SVGIG, per germline (reference sequence). CDR3 length: 13 amino acids. The CDR3 spells CAWRRQPTDTQYF. DNA of the CDR3: TGTGCCTGGAGGCGGCAGCCCACAGATACGCAGTATTTT.

This clone was found many times. The V and J genes are TRBV10-2 and TRBJ2-7; no firm D call. V lost 8 bases and J 6 bases, leaving 5 bases between the germline ends. Germline CDR1 is WSHSY and CDR2 is SAAADI. This CDR3 has 9 amino acids. The CDR3 sequence: CASGTEQYF. The CDR3 DNA reads TGCGCCAGCGGCACCGAGCAGTACTTC.

The rearrangement links TRBV9 to TRBJ2-1; 13 bases match TRBD2. V lost 4 bases, J lost 5 bases, and 6 bases stayed unmatched. Per germline, CDR1 SGDLS and CDR2 YYNGEE. This CDR3 has 16 residues. In DNA, the CDR3 is TGTGCCAGCAGCACAACCGGGACTAGCGGGAACAATGAGCAGTTCTTC. Translating gives CASSTTGTSGNNEQFF.